One sample yielded the 27 T cell receptor beta chains listed below, sequenced in a study of blood T cell repertoires in COVID-19. Profiled with immunoSEQ multiplex PCR; TCRdb holds only in-frame clones, not every one. There are about 250,000 clones in the sample; roughly nine tenths occur only once, and approximately 3.3% lies in the top ten. The material sequenced was peripheral blood. The receptors come from a young man with active or convalescent COVID-19.

The chain uses TRBV29-1 and TRBJ1-6; D is ambiguous. The germline V and J ends were trimmed by 4 bases and 5 bases, with 6 bases remaining between them. Germline CDR1 reads SQVTM; CDR2 reads ANQGSEA. CDR3 size: 12 residues. CDR3 bases: TGCAGCGTTGTAGCTCATAATTCACCCCTCCACTTT. It is translated as CSVVAHNSPLHF.

This clone came up a few times. The V and J genes are TRBV10-2 and TRBJ1-1; D may be TRBD1 (5 bases). There are 13 residues in the CDR3. Germline V gene sequence: CDR1 WSHSY, CDR2 SAAADI. V was cut by 4 bases and J by 1 base, with 7 bases left in between. As DNA, the CDR3 is TGCGCCAGCAGTGGGGGCAGGAACACTGAAGCTTTCTTT. This encodes CASSGGRNTEAFF.

This clone was counted once. The chain couples TRBV5-1 to TRBJ2-7; D is unresolved. V was pared by 0 bases and J by 0 bases, with 4 bases between. Germline V gene sequence: CDR1 SGHRS, CDR2 YFSETQ. CDR3 size: 13 residues. The CDR3 sequence: CASSLGASYEQYF. The CDR3 DNA follows: TGCGCCAGCAGCTTGGGAGCCTCCTACGAGCAGTACTTC.

The V gene is TRBV5-4, the J gene TRBJ1-6; maybe TRBD1 (6 bases). Germline-derived CDR1 and CDR2 are SGHNT and YYREEE (reference sequence). This CDR3 spans 15 amino acids. With 5 bases removed from V and 4 bases from J, the gap between germline ends came to 13 bases. The DNA of the CDR3 is TGTGCCAGCAGTTCGGGGGGCCAATATAATTCACCCCTCCACTTT. As protein: CASSSGGQYNSPLHF. Full variable domain (remainder filled in from reference TRBV5-4 and TRBJ1-6): ETGVTQSPTHLIKTRGQQVTLRCSSQSGHNTVSWYQQALGQGPQFIFQYYREEENGRGNFPPRFSGLQFPNYSSELNVNALELDDSALYLCASSSGGQYNSPLHFGNGTRLTVT.

This sequence joins TRBV7-6 and TRBJ2-1, with no clear D. The CDR3 length is 10 residues. From germline, CDR1 is SGHVS and CDR2 FNYEAQ. V lost 5 bases and J lost 9, with 5 bases in between. In DNA form, the CDR3 reads TGTGCCAGCAGCGACACTGAGCAGTTCTTC. Amino acid sequence: CASSDTEQFF. The full variable domain, in which reference TRBV7-6 and TRBJ2-1 provide the parts outside the CDR3, is GAGVSQSPRYKVTKRGQDVALRCDPISGHVSLYWYRQALGQGPEFLTYFNYEAQQDKSGLPNDRFSAERPEGSISTLTIQRTEQRDSAMYRCASSDTEQFFGPGTRLTVL.

The V call is TRBV28, the J call TRBJ1-5; perhaps TRBD1 as D (6 bases). Looked up from germline, CDR1 is MDHEN and CDR2 is SYDVKM. Trimming pared 5 bases from V and 2 bases from J, leaving 13 bases between. This CDR3 is 15 amino acids long. The chain's CDR3 is CASSRREGGNQPQHF. The CDR3 DNA reads TGTGCCAGCAGTCGGAGGGAGGGGGGCAATCAGCCCCAGCATTTT.

The V and J genes are TRBV7-2 and TRBJ1-5; D uncertain. Germline assignment: CDR1 SGHTA and CDR2 FQGNSA. The CDR3 extends over 15 amino acids. Trimming took 5 bases from V and 6 from J, leaving 17 bases between them. The CDR3 spells CASSKSSGPGQPQHF. In nucleotides, the CDR3 is TGTGCCAGCAGCAAATCTAGCGGCCCGGGTCAGCCCCAGCATTTT.

DNA of the CDR3: TGTGCCAGCGGCTTACAGGGATATAGCAATCAGCCCCAGCATTTT. Translated, it gives CASGLQGYSNQPQHF. The chain uses TRBV27 and TRBJ1-5; tentatively, D is TRBD1 (6 bases). Trimming shortened V by 8 bases and J by 0 bases, and 14 bases separated the two germline ends. The CDR3 sequence is 15 residues long. Per the germline V gene, CDR1 is MNHEY and CDR2 is SMNVEV (reference sequence).

This chain joins TRBV5-1 and TRBJ2-1; TRBD1 is a possible D gene (5 bases). This CDR3 is 14 amino acids long. The V gene lost 1 base and the J gene lost 6 bases, with 11 bases spanning the gap. CDR1 SGHRS and CDR2 YFSETQ come from the germline V gene. CDR3 amino acids: CASSLSAGSNEQFF. DNA for the CDR3: TGCGCCAGCAGCTTGTCGGCAGGGTCCAATGAGCAGTTCTTC.

This chain connects TRBV19 to TRBJ1-2; D unresolved. This CDR3 comprises 13 residues. Looked up from germline, CDR1 is LNHDA and CDR2 is SQIVND (reference sequence). The V gene lost 7 bases and the J gene lost 4 bases, with 13 bases spanning the gap. CDR3 nucleotide sequence: TGTGCCAGTACCTTAAGCGGAATCTATGGCTACACCTTC. It specifies CASTLSGIYGYTF.

V is TRBV28 and J is TRBJ1-3; no reliable D call. Germline V CDR1 and CDR2: MDHEN, SYDVKM. The CDR3 has 14 residues. The V and J ends lost 1 base and 0 bases respectively, with 4 bases between them. CDR3 nucleotides: TGTGCCAGCAGTTTATCCAGCTCTGGAAACACCATATATTTT. Its protein is CASSLSSSGNTIYF.

V and J are TRBV9 and TRBJ2-1; 10 bases fit TRBD2. J was trimmed by 8 bases and V by 3 bases; bases with no gene match: 5. The CDR3 extends over 14 amino acids. CDR1 SGDLS and CDR2 YYNGEE come from the germline V gene. The CDR3 here is CASSGTSGLHEQFF. CDR3 DNA: TGTGCCAGCAGCGGGACTAGCGGACTCCATGAGCAGTTCTTC.

This sequence joins TRBV5-6 and TRBJ1-1; no clear D gene. The V and J ends lost 0 bases and 5 bases respectively, with 5 bases between them. Looked up from germline, CDR1 is SGHDT and CDR2 is YYEEEE. The CDR3 sequence is 12 residues long. CDR3 bases: TGTGCCAGCAGCTTGGCCCCAACTGAAGCTTTCTTT. Residues: CASSLAPTEAFF.

V usage is TRBV13 and J usage is TRBJ2-2; tentative D call: TRBD1 (5 bases). The length of the CDR3 is 15 residues. The germline CDR1 and CDR2 sequences are PRHDT and FYEKMQ (reference sequence). Trimming took 5 bases from V and 6 from J, leaving 16 bases between them. The CDR3 sequence: CASSPAQGHAGELFF. CDR3 bases: TGTGCCAGCAGCCCCGCGCAGGGTCATGCCGGGGAGCTGTTTTTT.

The chain joins TRBV2 to TRBJ2-7; the match to TRBD1 covers 9 bases. Germline-derived CDR1 and CDR2 are SNHLY and FYNNEI. J lost 6 bases, V lost 7 bases, and 13 bases had no gene match. The CDR3 loop spans 15 amino acids. CDR3 bases: TGTGCCAGCACTCGGGACAGGGAGGTCTCAGGCGAGCAGTACTTC. It encodes CASTRDREVSGEQYF.

The rearrangement links TRBV28 to TRBJ2-7, with a tentative D call TRBD2 (6 bases). Looked up from germline, CDR1 is MDHEN and CDR2 is SYDVKM. Trimming pared 2 bases from V and 13 bases from J, leaving 18 bases between. The CDR3 loop spans 13 amino acids. The CDR3 DNA is TGTGCCAGCAGTTTAGGAGGGCCCGAGCAGAAATACTTC. This gives the protein CASSLGGPEQKYF.

This clone has just one count. The chain uses TRBV7-9 and TRBJ1-2, with D perhaps TRBD1 (6 bases). Between the trimmed V and J ends, which lost 1 base and 0 bases, there was a span of 9 bases. Germline values: CDR1 SEHNR, CDR2 FQNEAQ (reference sequence). This CDR3 is built from 15 residues. The CDR3 sequence is CASSLVGAANYGYTF. The CDR3 nucleotides are TGTGCCAGCAGCTTAGTGGGGGCGGCTAACTATGGCTACACCTTC.

The chain is built from TRBV11-1 and TRBJ2-5; 7 bases are a match to TRBD2. Germline CDR1 reads SGHAT; CDR2 reads FQDESV (reference sequence). The CDR3 sequence is 15 residues long. The V and J ends lost 5 bases and 2 bases, in that order; junction bases with no gene match: 8. The CDR3 DNA follows: TGTGCCAGCAGCGCTCCCGGGGGAGGGCAAGAGACCCAGTACTTC. Translated, it gives CASSAPGGGQETQYF.

The chain is built from TRBV5-1 and TRBJ2-3; D is uncertain. This CDR3 region has 11 residues. Deletions cut 0 bases from V and 11 bases from J, with 7 bases between. CDR1 SGHRS and CDR2 YFSETQ come from the germline V gene. The DNA for the CDR3 is TGCGCCAGCAGCTTGGCTGAGATGCAGTATTTT. Its translation: CASSLAEMQYF. Combining the CDR3 with reference TRBV5-1 and TRBJ2-3 gives the whole variable domain KAGVTQTPRYLIKTRGQQVTLSCSPISGHRSVSWYQQTPGQGLQFLFEYFSETQRNKGNFPGRFSGRQFSNSRSEMNVSTLELGDSALYLCASSLAEMQYFGPGTRLTVL.

The sample holds one count of this clone. The V call is TRBV7-3, the J call TRBJ2-3; 10 bases map to TRBD2. From germline, CDR1 is SGHTA and CDR2 FQGTGA. V was clipped by 5 bases and J by 6 bases; unmatched bases: 11. This CDR3 is 16 amino acids long. CDR3: CASSPSSGGLPDTQYF. The CDR3 nucleotides read TGTGCCAGCAGCCCTTCTAGCGGGGGACTCCCCGATACGCAGTATTTT.

This clone was counted once. The chain links TRBV5-5 to TRBJ1-3, with D unresolved. The V gene's germline CDR1 is SGHKS and CDR2 YYEKEE (reference sequence). This CDR3 is 15 amino acids long. Trimming removed 3 bases at V and 2 bases at J, with 12 bases between. The CDR3 sequence: CASSSTTTPGNTIYF. The CDR3 nucleotides read TGTGCCAGCAGCTCGACGACTACTCCTGGAAACACCATATATTTT.

V usage is TRBV7-9 and J usage is TRBJ2-7, with a weak D call TRBD1 (6 bases). This CDR3 is built from 13 residues. Germline V gene sequence: CDR1 SEHNR, CDR2 FQNEAQ (reference sequence). Trimming cost V 3 bases and J 3 bases, with 9 bases left between them. This chain's CDR3 is CASSFPDSYEQYF. The CDR3 DNA reads as TGTGCCAGCAGCTTCCCGGACAGCTACGAGCAGTACTTC.

The chain uses TRBV29-1 and TRBJ2-1, with TRBD1 identical over 9 bases. The V gene end was trimmed by 4 bases and the J gene end by 7 bases; junction bases not matched to a gene: 11. The CDR3 consists of 15 residues. The germline gives CDR1 SQVTM, CDR2 ANQGSEA. The CDR3, as DNA: TGCAGCGTTGCACGGGACAGGGTTTTACGTAATGAGCAGTTCTTC. This sequence encodes CSVARDRVLRNEQFF.

The rearrangement uses TRBV28 and TRBJ1-1; D is unresolved. The V and J ends lost 2 bases and 6 bases respectively, with 10 bases between them. Germline V gene sequence: CDR1 MDHEN, CDR2 SYDVKM. The CDR3 totals 13 residues. The CDR3 coding sequence is TGTGCCAGCAGTTTAATTAAATCGGCTGAAGCTTTCTTT. Its protein is CASSLIKSAEAFF.

In DNA, the CDR3 is TGTGCCAGCAGCTTTACCCCGGGGGGGGAGCAGTTCTTC. It yields the protein CASSFTPGGEQFF. V gene TRBV7-3 combines with J gene TRBJ2-1, with 8 bases that match TRBD2. Trimming at V came to 3 bases and at J to 10 bases, leaving 5 bases not matched to a gene. Germline CDR1 SGHTA, CDR2 FQGTGA. This CDR3 spans 13 amino acids.

The V call is TRBV5-1, the J call TRBJ2-1; TRBD2 aligns across 8 bases. V dropped 1 base and J dropped 3; count of bases not matched to a gene: 6. From germline, CDR1 is SGHRS and CDR2 YFSETQ. This CDR3 spans 16 amino acids. The CDR3 sequence is CASSLKAGVVYNEQFF. CDR3 bases: TGCGCCAGCAGCTTGAAAGCGGGAGTTGTCTACAATGAGCAGTTCTTC.

The chain couples TRBV13 to TRBJ2-2, with 8 bases aligning to TRBD1. This CDR3 comprises 15 residues. Germline values: CDR1 PRHDT, CDR2 FYEKMQ (reference sequence). The junction had 3 bases not matched to a gene; V was cut back by 5 bases and J by 1 base. This chain's CDR3 is CASSPDRENTGELFF. For the CDR3, the DNA is TGTGCCAGCAGCCCGGACAGGGAGAACACCGGGGAGCTGTTTTTT.